This T cell receptor beta chain was recorded in a study of regulatory T cells in long-lasting Graves disease. The ends were cut back, 2 bases at V and 7 bases at J, with 8 bases in the middle. Germline V lookup: CDR1 MNHEY, CDR2 SMNVEV (reference sequence). This CDR3 has 13 amino acids. HTBI primers from iRepertoire and Arm-PCR of CDR3 regions yielded the TCR beta libraries. MiXCR was run by TCRdb on the multiplex PCR reads, yielding one entry per CDR3 protein. Of some 370,000 distinct CDR3 sequences listed, roughly 25% are singletons. Time point denoted: persistent/refractory GD, antithyroid drugs over 5 years with positive TRAb. PBMC RNA was the source of the TCR library.

This sequence originates from a woman in her thirties or forties with Graves disease. The specimen was peripheral blood mononuclear cells (PBMCs), collected when the disease was refractory, from a patient treated with antithyroid drugs. The chain employs TRBV27 and TRBJ2-2; unclear D gene. CDR3 bases: TGTGCCAGCAGTTTAGTGCAGTTCGGGGAGCTGTTTTTT. Translating it yields CASSLVQFGELFF.